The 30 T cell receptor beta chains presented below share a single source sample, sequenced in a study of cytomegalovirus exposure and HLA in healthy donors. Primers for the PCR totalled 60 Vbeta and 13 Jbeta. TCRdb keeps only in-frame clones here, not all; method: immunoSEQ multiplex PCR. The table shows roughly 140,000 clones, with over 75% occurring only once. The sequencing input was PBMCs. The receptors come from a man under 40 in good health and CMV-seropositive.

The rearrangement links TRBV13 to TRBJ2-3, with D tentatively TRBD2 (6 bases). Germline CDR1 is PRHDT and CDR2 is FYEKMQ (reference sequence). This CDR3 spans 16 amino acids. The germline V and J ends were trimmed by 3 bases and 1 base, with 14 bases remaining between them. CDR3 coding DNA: TGTGCCAGCAGCTTCTACCGCGGGGTTGGCACAGATACGCAGTATTTT. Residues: CASSFYRGVGTDTQYF. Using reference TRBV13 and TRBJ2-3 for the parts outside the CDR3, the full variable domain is AAGVIQSPRHLIKEKRETATLKCYPIPRHDTVYWYQQGPGQDPQFLISFYEKMQSDKGSIPDRFSAQQFSDYHSELNMSSLELGDSALYFCASSFYRGVGTDTQYFGPGTRLTVL.

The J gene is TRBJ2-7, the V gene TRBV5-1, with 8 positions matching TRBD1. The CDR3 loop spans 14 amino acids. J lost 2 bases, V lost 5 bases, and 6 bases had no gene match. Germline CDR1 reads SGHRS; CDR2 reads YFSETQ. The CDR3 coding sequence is TGCGCCAGCAGGACAGGGGTGGTAACCTACGAGCAGTACTTC. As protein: CASRTGVVTYEQYF.

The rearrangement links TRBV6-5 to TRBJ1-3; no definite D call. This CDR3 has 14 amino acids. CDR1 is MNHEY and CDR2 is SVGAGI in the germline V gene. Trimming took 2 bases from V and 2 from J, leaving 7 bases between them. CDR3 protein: CASSYGSPGNTIYF. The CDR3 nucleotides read TGTGCCAGCAGTTACGGCTCGCCTGGAAACACCATATATTTT.

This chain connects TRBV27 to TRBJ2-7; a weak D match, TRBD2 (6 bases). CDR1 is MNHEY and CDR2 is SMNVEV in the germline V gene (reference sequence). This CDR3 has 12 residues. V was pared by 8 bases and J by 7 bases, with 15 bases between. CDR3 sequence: CASEGGEGEQYF. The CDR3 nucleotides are TGTGCCAGCGAGGGAGGCGAGGGGGAGCAGTACTTC.

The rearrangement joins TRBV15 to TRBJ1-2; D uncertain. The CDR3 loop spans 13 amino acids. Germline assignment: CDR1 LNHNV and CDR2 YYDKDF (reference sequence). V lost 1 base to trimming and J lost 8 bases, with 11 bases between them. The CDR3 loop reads CATSRARGEGYTF. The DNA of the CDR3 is TGTGCCACCAGCAGAGCCCGGGGAGAAGGCTACACCTTC.

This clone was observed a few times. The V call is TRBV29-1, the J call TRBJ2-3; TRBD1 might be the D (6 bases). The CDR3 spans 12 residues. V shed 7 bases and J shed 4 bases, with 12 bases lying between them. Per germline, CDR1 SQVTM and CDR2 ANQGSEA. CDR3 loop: CSGRAGADTQYF. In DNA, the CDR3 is TGCAGCGGAAGGGCAGGGGCAGATACGCAGTATTTT.

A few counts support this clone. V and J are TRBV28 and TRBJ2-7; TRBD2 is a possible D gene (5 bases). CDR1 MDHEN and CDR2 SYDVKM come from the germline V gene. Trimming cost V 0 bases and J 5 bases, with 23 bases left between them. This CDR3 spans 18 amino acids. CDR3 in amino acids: CASSLCIREAKCADEQYF. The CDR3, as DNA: TGTGCCAGCAGTTTATGCATACGGGAAGCGAAATGTGCGGACGAGCAGTACTTC. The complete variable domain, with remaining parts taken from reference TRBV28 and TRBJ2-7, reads DVKVTQSSRYLVKRTGEKVFLECVQDMDHENMFWYRQDPGLGLRLIYFSYDVKMKEKGDIPEGYSVSREKKERFSLILESASTNQTSMYLCASSLCIREAKCADEQYFGPGTRLTVT.

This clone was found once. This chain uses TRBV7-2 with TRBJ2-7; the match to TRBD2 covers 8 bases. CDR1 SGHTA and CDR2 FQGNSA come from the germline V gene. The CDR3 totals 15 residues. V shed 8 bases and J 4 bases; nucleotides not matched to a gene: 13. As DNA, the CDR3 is TGTGCCAGCTCTACGGTAGCGGGGAGCCAGTACGAGCAGTACTTC. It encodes CASSTVAGSQYEQYF.

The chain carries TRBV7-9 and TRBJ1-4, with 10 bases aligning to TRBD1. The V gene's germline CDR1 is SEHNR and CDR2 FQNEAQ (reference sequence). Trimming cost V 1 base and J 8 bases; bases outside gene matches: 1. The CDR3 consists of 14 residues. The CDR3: CASSLVDRGEKLFF. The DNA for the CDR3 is TGTGCCAGCAGCTTAGTGGACAGGGGGGAAAAACTGTTTTTT.

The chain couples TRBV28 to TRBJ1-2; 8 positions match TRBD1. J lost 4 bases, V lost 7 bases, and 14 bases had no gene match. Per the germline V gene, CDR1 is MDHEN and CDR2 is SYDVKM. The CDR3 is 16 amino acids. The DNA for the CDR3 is TGTGCCAGCACCATCTCTGGGACAGGAACCTCCTATGGCTACACCTTC. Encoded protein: CASTISGTGTSYGYTF.

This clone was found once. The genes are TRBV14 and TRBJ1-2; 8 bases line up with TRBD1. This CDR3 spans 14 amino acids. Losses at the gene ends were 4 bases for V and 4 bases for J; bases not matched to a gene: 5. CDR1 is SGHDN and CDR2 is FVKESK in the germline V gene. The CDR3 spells CASSPGQGGYGYTF. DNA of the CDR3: TGTGCCAGCAGCCCAGGACAGGGCGGCTATGGCTACACCTTC.

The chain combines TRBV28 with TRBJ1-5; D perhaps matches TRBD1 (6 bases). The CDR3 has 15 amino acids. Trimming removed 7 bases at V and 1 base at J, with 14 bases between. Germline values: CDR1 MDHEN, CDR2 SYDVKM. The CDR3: CASTDPGTSNQPQHF. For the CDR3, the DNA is TGTGCCAGCACCGACCCTGGGACAAGCAATCAGCCCCAGCATTTT.

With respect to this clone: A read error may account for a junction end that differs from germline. The CDR3 region has the DNA TGTTCCAGCAGCCCCCGACTAGCGGGACGCTACGAGCAGTACTTC. Translated, it gives CSSSPRLAGRYEQYF. The chain links TRBV7-9 to TRBJ2-7, with TRBD2 matching over 11 bases. The CDR3 sequence is 15 residues long. In germline, CDR1 is SEHNR, CDR2 FQNEAQ (reference sequence). The complete variable domain, with remaining parts taken from reference TRBV7-9 and TRBJ2-7, reads DTGVSQNPRHKITKRGQNVTFRCDPISEHNRLYWYRQTLGQGPEFLTYFQNEAQLEKSRLLSDRFSAERPKGSFSTLEIQRTEQGDSAMYLCSSSPRLAGRYEQYFGPGTRLTVT.

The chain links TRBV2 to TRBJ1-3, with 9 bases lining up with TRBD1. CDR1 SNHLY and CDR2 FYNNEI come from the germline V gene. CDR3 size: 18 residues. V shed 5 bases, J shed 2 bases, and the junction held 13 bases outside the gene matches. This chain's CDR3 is CASSKSGSTGGPGNTIYF. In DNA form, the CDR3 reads TGTGCCAGCAGTAAGAGTGGTTCGACAGGGGGACCTGGAAACACCATATATTTT. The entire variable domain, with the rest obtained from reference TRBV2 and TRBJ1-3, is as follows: EPEVTQTPSHQVTQMGQEVILRCVPISNHLYFYWYRQILGQKVEFLVSFYNNEISEKSEIFDDQFSVERPDGSNFTLKIRSTKLEDSAMYFCASSKSGSTGGPGNTIYFGEGSWLTVV.

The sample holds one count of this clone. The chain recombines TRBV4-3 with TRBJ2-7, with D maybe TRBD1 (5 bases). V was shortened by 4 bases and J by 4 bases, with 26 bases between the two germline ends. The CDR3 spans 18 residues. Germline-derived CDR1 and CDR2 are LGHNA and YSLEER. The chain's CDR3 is CASSLPSGGHHTGYEQYF. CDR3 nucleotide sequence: TGCGCCAGCAGCCTCCCTTCCGGCGGACACCACACCGGATACGAGCAGTACTTC.

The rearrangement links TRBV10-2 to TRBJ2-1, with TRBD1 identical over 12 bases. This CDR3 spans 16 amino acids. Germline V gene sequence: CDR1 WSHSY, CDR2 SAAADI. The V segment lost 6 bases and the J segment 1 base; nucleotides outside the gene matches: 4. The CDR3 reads CASRGTGGPSYNEQFF. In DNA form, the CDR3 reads TGCGCCAGCAGGGGGACAGGGGGCCCTTCCTACAATGAGCAGTTCTTC.

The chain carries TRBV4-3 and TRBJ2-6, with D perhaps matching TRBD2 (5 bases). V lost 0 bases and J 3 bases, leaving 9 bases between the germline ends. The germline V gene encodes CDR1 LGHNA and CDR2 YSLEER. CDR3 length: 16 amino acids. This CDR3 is CASSQEAGNGANVLTF. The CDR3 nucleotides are TGCGCCAGCAGCCAAGAGGCCGGGAATGGGGCCAACGTCCTGACTTTC.

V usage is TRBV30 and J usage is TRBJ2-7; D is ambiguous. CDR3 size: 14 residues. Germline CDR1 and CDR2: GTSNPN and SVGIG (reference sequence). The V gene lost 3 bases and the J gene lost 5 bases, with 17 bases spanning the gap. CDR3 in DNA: TGTGCCTGGAGGAGAGAGAACCCCCCCCACGAGCAGTACTTC. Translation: CAWRRENPPHEQYF.

This CDR3 is CASSEGYRGNQPQHF. CDR3 DNA sequence: TGTGCCAGCAGTGAGGGGTACAGGGGTAATCAGCCCCAGCATTTT. The chain employs TRBV2 and TRBJ1-5; 7 nucleotides align to TRBD1. The length of the CDR3 is 15 residues. Germline CDR1 is SNHLY and CDR2 is FYNNEI. V trimming: 3 bases; J trimming: 4 bases; junction bases outside the gene matches: 6.

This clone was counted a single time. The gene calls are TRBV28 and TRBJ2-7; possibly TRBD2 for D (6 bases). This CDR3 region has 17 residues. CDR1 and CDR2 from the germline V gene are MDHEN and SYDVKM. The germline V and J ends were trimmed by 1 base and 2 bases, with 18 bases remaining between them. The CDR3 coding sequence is TGTGCCAGCAGTTTATATGGGGGTGGGGGGTTTCCCTACGAGCAGTACTTC. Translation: CASSLYGGGGFPYEQYF.

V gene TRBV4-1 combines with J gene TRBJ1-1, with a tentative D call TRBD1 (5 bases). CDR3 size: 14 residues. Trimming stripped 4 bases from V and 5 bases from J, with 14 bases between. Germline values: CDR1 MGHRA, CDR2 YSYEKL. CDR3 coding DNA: TGCGCCAGCAGCCTCAAGGGGTTAAATACTGAAGCTTTCTTT. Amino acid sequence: CASSLKGLNTEAFF.

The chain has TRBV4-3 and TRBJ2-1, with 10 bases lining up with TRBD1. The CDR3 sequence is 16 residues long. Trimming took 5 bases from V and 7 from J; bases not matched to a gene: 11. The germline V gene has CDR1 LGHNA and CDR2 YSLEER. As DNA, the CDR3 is TGCGCCAGCAGCTCTCGACAGGGGGCGGTGGGAAATGAGCAGTTCTTC. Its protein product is CASSSRQGAVGNEQFF.

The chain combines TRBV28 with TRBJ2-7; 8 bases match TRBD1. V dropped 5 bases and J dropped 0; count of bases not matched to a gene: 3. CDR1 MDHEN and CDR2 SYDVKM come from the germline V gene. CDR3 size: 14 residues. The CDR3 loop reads CASSGTGSSYEQYF. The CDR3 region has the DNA TGTGCCAGCAGTGGGACAGGATCCTCCTACGAGCAGTACTTC. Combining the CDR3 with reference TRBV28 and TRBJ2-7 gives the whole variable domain DVKVTQSSRYLVKRTGEKVFLECVQDMDHENMFWYRQDPGLGLRLIYFSYDVKMKEKGDIPEGYSVSREKKERFSLILESASTNQTSMYLCASSGTGSSYEQYFGPGTRLTVT.

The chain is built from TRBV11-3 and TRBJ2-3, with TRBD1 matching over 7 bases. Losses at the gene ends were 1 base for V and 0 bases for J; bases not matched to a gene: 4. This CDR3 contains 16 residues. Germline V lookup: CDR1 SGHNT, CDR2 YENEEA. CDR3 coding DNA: TGTGCCAGCAGCTTAGGCGACAGGGAGAGCACAGATACGCAGTATTTT. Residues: CASSLGDRESTDTQYF. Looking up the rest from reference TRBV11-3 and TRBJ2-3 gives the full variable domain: EAGVVQSPRYKIIEKKQPVAFWCNPISGHNTLYWYLQNLGQGPELLIRYENEEAVDDSQLPKDRFSAERLKGVDSTLKIQPAELGDSAVYLCASSLGDRESTDTQYFGPGTRLTVL.

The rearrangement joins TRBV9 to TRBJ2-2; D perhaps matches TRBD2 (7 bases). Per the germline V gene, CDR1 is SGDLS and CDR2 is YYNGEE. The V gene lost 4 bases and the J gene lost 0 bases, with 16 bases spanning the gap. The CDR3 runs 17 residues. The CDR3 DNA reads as TGTGCCAGCAGCCTCCTTTCGGGGGGCCCGAACACCGGGGAGCTGTTTTTT. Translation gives CASSLLSGGPNTGELFF.

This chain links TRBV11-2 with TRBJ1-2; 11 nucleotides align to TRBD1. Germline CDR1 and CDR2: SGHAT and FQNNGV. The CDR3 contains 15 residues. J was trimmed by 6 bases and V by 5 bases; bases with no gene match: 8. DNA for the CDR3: TGTGCCAGCAGCCACGGACAGGGGGCATGGGATGGCTACACCTTC. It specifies CASSHGQGAWDGYTF.

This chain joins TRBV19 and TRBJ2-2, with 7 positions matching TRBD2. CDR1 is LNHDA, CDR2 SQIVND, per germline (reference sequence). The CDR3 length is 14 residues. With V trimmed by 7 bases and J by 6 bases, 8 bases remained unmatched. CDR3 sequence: CASTKELASGELFF. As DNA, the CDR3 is TGTGCCAGTACCAAAGAACTAGCGTCCGGGGAGCTGTTTTTT.

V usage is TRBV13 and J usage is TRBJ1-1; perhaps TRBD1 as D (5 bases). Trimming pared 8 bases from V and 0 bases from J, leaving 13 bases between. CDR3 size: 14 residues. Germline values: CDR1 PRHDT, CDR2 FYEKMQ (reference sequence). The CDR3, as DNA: TGTGCCAGCGCCGGGGGGAGCGTGAACACTGAAGCTTTCTTT. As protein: CASAGGSVNTEAFF. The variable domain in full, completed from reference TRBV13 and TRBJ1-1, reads AAGVIQSPRHLIKEKRETATLKCYPIPRHDTVYWYQQGPGQDPQFLISFYEKMQSDKGSIPDRFSAQQFSDYHSELNMSSLELGDSALYFCASAGGSVNTEAFFGQGTRLTVV.

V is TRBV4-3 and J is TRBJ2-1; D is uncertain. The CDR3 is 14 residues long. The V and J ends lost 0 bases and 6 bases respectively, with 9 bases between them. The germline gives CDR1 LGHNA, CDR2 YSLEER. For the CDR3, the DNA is TGCGCCAGCAGCCAAGACCGGTACAGCAATGAGCAGTTCTTC. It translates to CASSQDRYSNEQFF.

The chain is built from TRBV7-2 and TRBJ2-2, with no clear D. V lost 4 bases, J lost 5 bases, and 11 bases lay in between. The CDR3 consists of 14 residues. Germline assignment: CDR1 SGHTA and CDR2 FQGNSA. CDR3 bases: TGTGCCAGCAGCTCCAATTCGGTAACCGGGGAGCTGTTTTTT. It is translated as CASSSNSVTGELFF. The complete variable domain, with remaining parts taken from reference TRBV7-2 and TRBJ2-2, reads GAGVSQSPSNKVTEKGKDVELRCDPISGHTALYWYRQSLGQGLEFLIYFQGNSAPDKSGLPSDRFSAERTGGSVSTLTIQRTQQEDSAVYLCASSSNSVTGELFFGEGSRLTVL.